This T cell receptor (beta chain) was captured by sequencing in a study of T-cell memory formation after mild COVID-19. One entry per CDR3 protein, called by TCRdb with MiXCR from the 5' RACE reads. The table includes 250,000 or so distinct CDR3 sequences, roughly a tenth detected once. In germline, CDR1 is SQVTM, CDR2 ANQGSEA. The CDR3 has 14 residues. The J segment lost 4 bases and the V segment lost 7 bases, leaving 8 bases of the junction unmatched. The clonotype originates from a man aged 18 to 35 who had mild COVID-19 (a few samples of this study predate the infection). Cell type and time point are not known. The specimen sequenced was PBMCs or a T cell subset sorted from them (not recorded which). V gene TRBV29-1 combines with J gene TRBJ2-1; 9 nucleotides match TRBD2. In nucleotides, the CDR3 is TGCAGCGCCTTCGGGAGCGGGGGGTACAATGAGCAGTTCTTC. Protein: CSAFGSGGYNEQFF.